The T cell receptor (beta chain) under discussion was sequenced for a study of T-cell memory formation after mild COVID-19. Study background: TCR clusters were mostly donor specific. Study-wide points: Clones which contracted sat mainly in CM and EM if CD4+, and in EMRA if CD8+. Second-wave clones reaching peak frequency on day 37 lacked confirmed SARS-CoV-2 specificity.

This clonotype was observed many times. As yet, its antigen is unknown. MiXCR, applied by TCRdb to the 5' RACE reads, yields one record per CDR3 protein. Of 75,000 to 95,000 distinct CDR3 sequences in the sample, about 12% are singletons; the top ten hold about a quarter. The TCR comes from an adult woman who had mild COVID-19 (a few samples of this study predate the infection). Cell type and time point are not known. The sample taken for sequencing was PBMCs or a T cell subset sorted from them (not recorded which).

CDR3 sequence: CSALPRGTYEQYF. In DNA, the CDR3 is TGCAGCGCGCTTCCCAGGGGGACCTACGAGCAGTACTTC. The chain joins TRBV29-1 to TRBJ2-7; 7 bases fit TRBD1. The CDR3 sequence is 13 residues long. V gave up 7 bases and J gave up 2 bases; unmatched junction bases: 8. The germline CDR1 and CDR2 sequences are SQVTM and ANQGSEA.